The clone carrying this T cell receptor beta chain has more than one count but fewer than ten. The sample originates from a study of blood T cell repertoires in COVID-19. Study-wide background: Samples came from the United States, Italy and Spain, spanning acute and convalescent COVID-19. PBMCs, B-cell-depleted T cells, or T cells provided the cDNA or gDNA that made up the material.

Within the 2 weeks before study entry, each person in the exposed group met a COVID-19 case. The CDR3 is 13 amino acids. Germline V gene data show CDR1 as SGHVS and CDR2 as FNYEAQ. The V and J ends lost 0 bases and 12 bases respectively, with 13 bases between them. The method was immunoSEQ multiplex PCR; TCRdb's version includes in-frame clones alone and lacks a portion of them. The sample has about 240,000 clones, about four fifths seen once. The clonotype originates from a woman in her thirties or forties who had been exposed to COVID-19. The sample taken for sequencing was PBMCs or T cells enriched from blood (not recorded which). The chain links TRBV7-6 to TRBJ2-3; a weak D match, TRBD2 (7 bases). CDR3 protein: CASSLALGGGQYF. Here the CDR3 DNA reads TGTGCCAGCAGCTTAGCGTTGGGGGGGGGCCAGTATTTT.